The clone carrying this T cell receptor beta chain was seen a handful of times. Its antigen is undetermined. With 1 base removed from V and 10 bases from J, the gap between germline ends came to 17 bases. Per the germline V gene, CDR1 is MGHDK and CDR2 is SYGVNS. The CDR3 totals 16 residues. It was healthy bone marrow donors who served as donors. 60 Vbeta and 13 Jbeta primers were used in PCR. Profiling relied on immunoSEQ multiplex PCR, and the TCRdb table lists in-frame clones only, not all of them. The sample contains about 77,000 clones, roughly 80% of which appear only once. This record belongs to a study of cytomegalovirus exposure and HLA in healthy donors. Study as a whole: Across a few hundred genotyped donors, just over 80% landed in the Caucasian-associated ancestry cluster.

Notes on the study in general: A later analysis linked a missense variant in DCLRE1C to the trimming of TCR beta V and J genes. Association of about 17,000 TCR beta sequences with HLA alleles was found at 0.05 false discovery rate in a later analysis.

V gene TRBV25-1 combines with J gene TRBJ1-6; possible D gene TRBD1, 5 bases. This sequence was found in a woman aged 40 to 50 in good health and CMV-seronegative. Sequencing was done on a sample of PBMCs. The CDR3 DNA reads TGTGCCAGCAGTGAATCGCAGGGTGGGGTAAGGTCACCCCTCCACTTT. Encoded protein: CASSESQGGVRSPLHF.